This T cell receptor (beta chain) was captured by sequencing in a study of blood T cell repertoires in COVID-19. As for the study in general: Researchers got acute and convalescent COVID-19 samples from the United States, Italy and Spain.

The germline V gene has CDR1 GTSNPN and CDR2 SVGIG (reference sequence). Trimming cost V 2 bases and J 8 bases; bases outside gene matches: 2. CDR3 size: 12 residues. Libraries were prepared by immunoSEQ multiplex PCR; TCRdb keeps only in-frame clonotypes and omits some of them. The table records around 140,000 clones, around 84% of them present only once. Clinical history as reported by participants underpinned cohort assignment. This receptor was taken from a man between 40 and 49 years old with acute COVID-19. What was sequenced was PBMCs or T cells enriched from blood (not recorded which). J is TRBJ1-4 and V is TRBV30, with 7 bases matching TRBD1. The CDR3 region is CAWSTGAEKLFF. The CDR3 DNA follows: TGTGCCTGGAGTACAGGGGCGGAAAAACTGTTTTTT.